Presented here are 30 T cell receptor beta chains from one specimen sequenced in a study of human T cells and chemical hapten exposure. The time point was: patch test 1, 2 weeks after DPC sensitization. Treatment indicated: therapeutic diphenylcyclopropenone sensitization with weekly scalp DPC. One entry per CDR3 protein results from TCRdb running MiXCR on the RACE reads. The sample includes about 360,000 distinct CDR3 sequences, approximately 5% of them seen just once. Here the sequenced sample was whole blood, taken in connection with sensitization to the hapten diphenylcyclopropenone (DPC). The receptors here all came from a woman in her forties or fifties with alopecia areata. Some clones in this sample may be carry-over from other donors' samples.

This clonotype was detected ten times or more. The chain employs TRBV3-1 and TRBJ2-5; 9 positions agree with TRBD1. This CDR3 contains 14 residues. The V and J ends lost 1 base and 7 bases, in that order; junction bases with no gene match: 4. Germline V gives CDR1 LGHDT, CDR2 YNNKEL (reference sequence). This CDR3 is CASSQGGTGRTQYF. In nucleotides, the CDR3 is TGTGCCAGCAGCCAAGGGGGGACAGGGCGGACCCAGTACTTC.

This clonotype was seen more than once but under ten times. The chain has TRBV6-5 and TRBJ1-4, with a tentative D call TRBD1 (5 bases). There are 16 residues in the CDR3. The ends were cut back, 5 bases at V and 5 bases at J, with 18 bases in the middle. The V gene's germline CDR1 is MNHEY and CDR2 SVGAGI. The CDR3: CASSEGMIQANEKLFF. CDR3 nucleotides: TGTGCCAGCAGTGAGGGGATGATTCAGGCAAATGAAAAACTGTTTTTT.

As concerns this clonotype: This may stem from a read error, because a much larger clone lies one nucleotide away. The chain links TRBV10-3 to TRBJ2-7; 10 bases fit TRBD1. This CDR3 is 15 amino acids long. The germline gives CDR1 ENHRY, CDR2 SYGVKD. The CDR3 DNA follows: TGTGCCATCAGTGATACGGGACAGGGGCGCTACGATCAGTACTTC. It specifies CAISDTGQGRYDQYF.

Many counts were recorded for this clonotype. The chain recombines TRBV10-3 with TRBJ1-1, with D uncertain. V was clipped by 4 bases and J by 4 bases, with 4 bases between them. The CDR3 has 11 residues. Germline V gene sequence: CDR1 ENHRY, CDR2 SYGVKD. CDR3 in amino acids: CAISAGTEAFF. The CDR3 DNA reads TGTGCCATCAGTGCAGGCACTGAAGCTTTCTTT.

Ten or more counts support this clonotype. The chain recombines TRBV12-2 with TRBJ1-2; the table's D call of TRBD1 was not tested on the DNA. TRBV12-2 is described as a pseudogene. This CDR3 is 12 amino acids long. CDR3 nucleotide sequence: TGTGCAAGTCGCTTAGTTCAGGGGTACTACACCTTC. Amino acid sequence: CASRLVQGYYTF.

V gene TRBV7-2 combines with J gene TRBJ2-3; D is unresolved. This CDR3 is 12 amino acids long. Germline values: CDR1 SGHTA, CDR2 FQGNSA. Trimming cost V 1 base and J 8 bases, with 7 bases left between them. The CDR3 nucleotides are TGTGCCAGCAGCTTAGACCAGCCTACGCAGTATTTT. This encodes CASSLDQPTQYF. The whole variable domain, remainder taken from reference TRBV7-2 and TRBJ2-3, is GAGVSQSPSNKVTEKGKDVELRCDPISGHTALYWYRQSLGQGLEFLIYFQGNSAPDKSGLPSDRFSAERTGGSVSTLTIQRTQQEDSAVYLCASSLDQPTQYFGPGTRLTVL.

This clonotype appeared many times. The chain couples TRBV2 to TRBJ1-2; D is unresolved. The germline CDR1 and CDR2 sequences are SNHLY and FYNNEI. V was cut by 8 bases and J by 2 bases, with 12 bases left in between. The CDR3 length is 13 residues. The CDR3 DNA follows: TGTGCCAGCTTTCAATGGATCAACTATGGCTACACCTTC. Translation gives CASFQWINYGYTF.

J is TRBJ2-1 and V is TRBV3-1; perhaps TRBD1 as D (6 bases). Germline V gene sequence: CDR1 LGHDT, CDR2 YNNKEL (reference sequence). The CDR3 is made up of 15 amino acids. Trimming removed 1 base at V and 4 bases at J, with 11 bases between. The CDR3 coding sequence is TGTGCCAGCAGCCAAGTAAGGCAGGGGTACAATGAGCAGTTCTTC. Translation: CASSQVRQGYNEQFF.

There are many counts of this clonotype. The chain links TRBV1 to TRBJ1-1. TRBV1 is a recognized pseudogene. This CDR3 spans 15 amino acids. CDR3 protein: CTSSQDTPRYTEAFF. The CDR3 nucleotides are TGCACCAGCAGCCAAGATACCCCGAGGTACACTGAAGCTTTCTTT.

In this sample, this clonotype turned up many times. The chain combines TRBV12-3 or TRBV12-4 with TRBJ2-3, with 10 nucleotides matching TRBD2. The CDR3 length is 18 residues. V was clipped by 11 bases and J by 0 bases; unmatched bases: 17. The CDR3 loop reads CASRRIAGGFTSTDTQYF. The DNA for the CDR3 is TGTGCCTCCCGACGGATAGCGGGGGGTTTTACTAGCACAGATACGCAGTATTTT.

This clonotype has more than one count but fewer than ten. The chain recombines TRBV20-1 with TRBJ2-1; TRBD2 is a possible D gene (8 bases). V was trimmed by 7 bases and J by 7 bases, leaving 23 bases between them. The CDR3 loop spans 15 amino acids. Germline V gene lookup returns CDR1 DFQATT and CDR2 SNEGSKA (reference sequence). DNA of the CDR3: TGCAGTGTTTCTCGGGACAGCGGGGGAGGGAATGAGCAGTTCTTC. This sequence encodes CSVSRDSGGGNEQFF.

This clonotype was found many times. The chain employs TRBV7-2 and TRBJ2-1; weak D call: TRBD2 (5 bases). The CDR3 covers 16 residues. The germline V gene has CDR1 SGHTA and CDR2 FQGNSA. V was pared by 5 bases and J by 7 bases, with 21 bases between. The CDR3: CASSLPPRAGTNEQFF. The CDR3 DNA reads TGTGCCAGCAGCCTCCCCCCCCGGGCGGGCACTAATGAGCAGTTCTTC.

For the CDR3, the DNA is TGTGCCAGCAGTTCTGGTCACCCCGGCGCAGATACGCAGTATTTT. This codes for CASSSGHPGADTQYF. This rearrangement joins TRBV12-3 or TRBV12-4 to TRBJ2-3; D is unclear. This CDR3 comprises 15 residues. The ends were cut back, 4 bases at V and 4 bases at J, with 15 bases in the middle.

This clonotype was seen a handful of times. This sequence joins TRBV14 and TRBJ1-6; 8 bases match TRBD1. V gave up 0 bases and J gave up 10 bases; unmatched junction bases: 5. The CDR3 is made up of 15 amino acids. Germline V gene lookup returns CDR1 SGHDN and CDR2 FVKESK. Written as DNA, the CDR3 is TGTGCCAGCAGCCAAGACTACAGGGGGGCATCACCCCTCCACTTT. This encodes CASSQDYRGASPLHF.

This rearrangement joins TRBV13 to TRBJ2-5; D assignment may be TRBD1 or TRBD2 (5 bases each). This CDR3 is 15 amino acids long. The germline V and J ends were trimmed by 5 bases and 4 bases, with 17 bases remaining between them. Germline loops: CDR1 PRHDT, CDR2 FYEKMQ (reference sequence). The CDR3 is CASSPQIGTVETQYF. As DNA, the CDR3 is TGTGCCAGCAGCCCGCAAATCGGGACGGTAGAGACCCAGTACTTC.

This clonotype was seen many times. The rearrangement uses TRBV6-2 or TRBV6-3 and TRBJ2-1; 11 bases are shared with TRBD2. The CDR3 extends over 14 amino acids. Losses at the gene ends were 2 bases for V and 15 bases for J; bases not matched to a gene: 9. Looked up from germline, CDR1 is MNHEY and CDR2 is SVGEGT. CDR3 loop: CASSYVAGGPMLFF. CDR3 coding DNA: TGTGCCAGCAGTTACGTAGCGGGAGGGCCTATGCTGTTCTTC.

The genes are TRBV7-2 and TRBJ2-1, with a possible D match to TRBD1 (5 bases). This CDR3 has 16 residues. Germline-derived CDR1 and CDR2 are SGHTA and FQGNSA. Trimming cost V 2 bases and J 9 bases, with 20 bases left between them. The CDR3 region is CASSLSQGLVYGEQFF. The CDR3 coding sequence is TGTGCCAGCAGCTTAAGTCAGGGTTTAGTCTATGGTGAGCAGTTCTTC. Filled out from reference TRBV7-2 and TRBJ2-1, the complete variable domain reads GAGVSQSPSNKVTEKGKDVELRCDPISGHTALYWYRQSLGQGLEFLIYFQGNSAPDKSGLPSDRFSAERTGGSVSTLTIQRTQQEDSAVYLCASSLSQGLVYGEQFFGPGTRLTVL.

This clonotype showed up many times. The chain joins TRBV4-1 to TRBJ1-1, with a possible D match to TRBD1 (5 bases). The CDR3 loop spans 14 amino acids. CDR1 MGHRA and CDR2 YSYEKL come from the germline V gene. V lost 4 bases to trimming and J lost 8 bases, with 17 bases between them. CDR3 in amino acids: CASSPILGRDEAFF. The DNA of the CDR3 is TGCGCCAGCAGCCCCATACTGGGGAGGGACGAAGCTTTCTTT.

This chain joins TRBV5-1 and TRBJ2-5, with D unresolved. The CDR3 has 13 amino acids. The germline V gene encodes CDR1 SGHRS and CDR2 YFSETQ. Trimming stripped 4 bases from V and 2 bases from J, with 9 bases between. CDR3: CASSQTPQETQYF. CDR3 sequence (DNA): TGCGCCAGCAGCCAGACACCTCAAGAGACCCAGTACTTC.

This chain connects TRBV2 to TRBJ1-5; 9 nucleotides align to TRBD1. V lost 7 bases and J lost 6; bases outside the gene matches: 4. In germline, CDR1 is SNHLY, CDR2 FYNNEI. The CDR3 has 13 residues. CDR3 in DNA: TGTGCCAGCACAGGGACAGGGATTCAGCCCCAGCATTTT. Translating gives CASTGTGIQPQHF.

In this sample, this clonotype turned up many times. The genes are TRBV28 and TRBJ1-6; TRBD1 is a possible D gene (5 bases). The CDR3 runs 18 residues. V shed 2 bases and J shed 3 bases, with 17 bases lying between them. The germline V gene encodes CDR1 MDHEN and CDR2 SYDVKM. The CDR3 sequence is CASSLPEDIYLYNSPLHF. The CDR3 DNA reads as TGTGCCAGCAGTTTACCCGAGGACATCTACCTCTATAATTCACCCCTCCACTTT.

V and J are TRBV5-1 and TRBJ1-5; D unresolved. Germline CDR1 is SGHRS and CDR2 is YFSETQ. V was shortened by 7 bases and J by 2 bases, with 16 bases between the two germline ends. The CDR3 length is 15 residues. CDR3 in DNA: TGCGCCAGCCGGGCGGGCATAGCGGGCAATCAGCCCCAGCATTTT. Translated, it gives CASRAGIAGNQPQHF.

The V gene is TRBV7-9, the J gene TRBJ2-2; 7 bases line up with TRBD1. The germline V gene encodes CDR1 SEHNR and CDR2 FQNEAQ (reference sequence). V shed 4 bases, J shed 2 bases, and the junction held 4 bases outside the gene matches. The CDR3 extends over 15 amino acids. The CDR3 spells CASSSDRTNTGELFF. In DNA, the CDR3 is TGTGCCAGCAGCTCGGACAGGACTAACACCGGGGAGCTGTTTTTT.

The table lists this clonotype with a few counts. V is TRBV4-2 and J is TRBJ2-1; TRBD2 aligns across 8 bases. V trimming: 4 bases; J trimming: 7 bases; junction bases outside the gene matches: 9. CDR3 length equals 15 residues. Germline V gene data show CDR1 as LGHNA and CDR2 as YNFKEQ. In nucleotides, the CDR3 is TGTGCCAGCAGCCCCGGGACTAGTAATTCAAATGAGCAGTTCTTC. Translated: CASSPGTSNSNEQFF.

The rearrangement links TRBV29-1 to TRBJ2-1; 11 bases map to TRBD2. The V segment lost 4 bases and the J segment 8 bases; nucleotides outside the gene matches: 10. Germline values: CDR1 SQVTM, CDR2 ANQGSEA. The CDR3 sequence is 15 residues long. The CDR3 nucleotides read TGCAGCGTTGCTGGGACTAGCGGAGATATATATGAGCAGTTCTTC. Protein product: CSVAGTSGDIYEQFF.

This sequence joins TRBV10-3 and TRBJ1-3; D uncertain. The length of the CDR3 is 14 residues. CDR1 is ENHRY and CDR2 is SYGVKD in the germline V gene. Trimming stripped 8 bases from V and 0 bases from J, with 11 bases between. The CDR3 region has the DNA TGTGCCATCGAGGACTCCAGCTCTGGAAACACCATATATTTT. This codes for CAIEDSSSGNTIYF.

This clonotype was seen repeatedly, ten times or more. The CDR3 nucleotides read TGTGCCAGCAGTTTGGGACACCCAGGGCTGGCTAATGAAAAACTGTTTTTT. This translates into CASSLGHPGLANEKLFF. The V and J genes are TRBV27 and TRBJ1-4; D is possibly TRBD1 (6 bases). V lost 3 bases and J 3 bases, leaving 17 bases between the germline ends. This CDR3 has 17 amino acids. CDR1 and CDR2 (germline): MNHEY, SMNVEV (reference sequence).

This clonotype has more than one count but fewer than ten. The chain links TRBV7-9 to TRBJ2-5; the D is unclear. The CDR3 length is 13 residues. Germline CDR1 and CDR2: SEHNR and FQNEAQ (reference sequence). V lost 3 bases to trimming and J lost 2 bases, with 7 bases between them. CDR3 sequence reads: CASSFDFQETQYF. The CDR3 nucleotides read TGTGCCAGCAGCTTTGACTTTCAAGAGACCCAGTACTTC. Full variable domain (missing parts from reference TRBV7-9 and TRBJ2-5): DTGVSQNPRHKITKRGQNVTFRCDPISEHNRLYWYRQTLGQGPEFLTYFQNEAQLEKSRLLSDRFSAERPKGSFSTLEIQRTEQGDSAMYLCASSFDFQETQYFGPGTRLLVL.

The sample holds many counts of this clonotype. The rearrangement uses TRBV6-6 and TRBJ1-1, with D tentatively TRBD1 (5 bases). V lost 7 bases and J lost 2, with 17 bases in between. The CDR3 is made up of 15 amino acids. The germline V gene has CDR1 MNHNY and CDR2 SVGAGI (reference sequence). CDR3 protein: CASTDRQRGNTEAFF. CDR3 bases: TGTGCCAGCACCGACAGACAGAGGGGAAACACTGAAGCTTTCTTT.

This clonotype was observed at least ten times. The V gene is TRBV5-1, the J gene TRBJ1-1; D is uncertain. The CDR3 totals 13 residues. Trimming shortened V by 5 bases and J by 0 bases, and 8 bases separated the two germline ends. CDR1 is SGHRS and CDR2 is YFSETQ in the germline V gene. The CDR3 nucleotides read TGCGCCAGCAGAAGCGGGATGAACACTGAAGCTTTCTTT. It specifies CASRSGMNTEAFF.